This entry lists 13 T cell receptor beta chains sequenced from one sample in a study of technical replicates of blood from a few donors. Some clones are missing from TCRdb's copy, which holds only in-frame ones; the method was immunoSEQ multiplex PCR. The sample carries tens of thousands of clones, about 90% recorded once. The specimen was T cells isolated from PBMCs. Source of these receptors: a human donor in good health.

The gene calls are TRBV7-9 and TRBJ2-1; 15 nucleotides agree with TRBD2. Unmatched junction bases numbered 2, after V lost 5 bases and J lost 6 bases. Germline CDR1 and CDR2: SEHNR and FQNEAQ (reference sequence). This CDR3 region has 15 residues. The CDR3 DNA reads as TGTGCCAGCAGCCCGGGACTAGCGGGAGGCAATGAGCAGTTCTTC. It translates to CASSPGLAGGNEQFF.

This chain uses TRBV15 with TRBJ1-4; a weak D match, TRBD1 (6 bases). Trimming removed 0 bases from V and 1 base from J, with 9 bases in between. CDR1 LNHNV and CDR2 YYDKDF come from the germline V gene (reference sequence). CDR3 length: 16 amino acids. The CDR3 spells CATSREGGRTNEKLFF. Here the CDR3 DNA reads TGTGCCACCAGCAGAGAAGGGGGAAGAACTAATGAAAAACTGTTTTTT.

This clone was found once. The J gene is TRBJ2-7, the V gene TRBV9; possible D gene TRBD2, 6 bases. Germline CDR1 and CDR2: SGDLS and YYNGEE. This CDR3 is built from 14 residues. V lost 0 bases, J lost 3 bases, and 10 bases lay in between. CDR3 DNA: TGTGCCAGCAGCGTAGGGGGGGACGGCTACGAGCAGTACTTC. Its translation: CASSVGGDGYEQYF.

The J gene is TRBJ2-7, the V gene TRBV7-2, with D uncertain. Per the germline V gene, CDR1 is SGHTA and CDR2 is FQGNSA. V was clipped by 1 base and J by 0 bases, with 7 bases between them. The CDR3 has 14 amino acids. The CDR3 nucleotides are TGTGCCAGCAGCTTAGGCGGCCTCTCCTACGAGCAGTACTTC. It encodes CASSLGGLSYEQYF.

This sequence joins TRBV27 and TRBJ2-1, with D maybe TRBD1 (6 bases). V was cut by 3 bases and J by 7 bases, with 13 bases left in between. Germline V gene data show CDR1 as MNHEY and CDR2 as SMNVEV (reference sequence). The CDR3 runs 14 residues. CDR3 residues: CASSLVRGWNEQFF. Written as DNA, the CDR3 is TGTGCCAGCAGTTTGGTCAGGGGCTGGAATGAGCAGTTCTTC.

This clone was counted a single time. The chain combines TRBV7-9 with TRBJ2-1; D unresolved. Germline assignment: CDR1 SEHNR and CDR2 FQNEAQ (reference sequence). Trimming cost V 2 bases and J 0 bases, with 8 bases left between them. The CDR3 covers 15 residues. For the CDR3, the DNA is TGTGCCAGCAGCTTATCGCTAAGCTCCTACAATGAGCAGTTCTTC. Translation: CASSLSLSSYNEQFF.

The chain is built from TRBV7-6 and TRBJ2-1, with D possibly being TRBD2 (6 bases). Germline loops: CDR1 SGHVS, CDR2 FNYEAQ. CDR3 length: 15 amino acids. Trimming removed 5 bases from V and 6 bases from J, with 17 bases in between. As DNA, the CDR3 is TGTGCCAGCAGCCCAAGTGTCGGGAGTCTCAATGAGCAGTTCTTC. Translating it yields CASSPSVGSLNEQFF.

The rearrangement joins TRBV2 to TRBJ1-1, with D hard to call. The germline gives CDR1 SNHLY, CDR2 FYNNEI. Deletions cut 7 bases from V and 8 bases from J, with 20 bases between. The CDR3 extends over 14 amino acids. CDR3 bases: TGTGCCAGCACCGTTTTCATAAACCGGGGAGAAGCTTTCTTT. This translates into CASTVFINRGEAFF.

CDR3 in amino acids: CASSVASTGYEQYF. The CDR3 nucleotides read TGTGCCAGCAGCGTAGCTTCGACAGGATACGAGCAGTACTTC. The V and J genes are TRBV9 and TRBJ2-7, with a weak D call TRBD1 (6 bases). Germline values: CDR1 SGDLS, CDR2 YYNGEE. This CDR3 region has 14 residues. V dropped 0 bases and J dropped 4 bases, with 11 bases sitting between them.

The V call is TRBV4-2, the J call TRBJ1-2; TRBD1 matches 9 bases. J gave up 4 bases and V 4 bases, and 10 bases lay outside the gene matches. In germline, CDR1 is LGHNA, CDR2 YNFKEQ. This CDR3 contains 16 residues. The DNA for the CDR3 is TGTGCCAGCAGCCTTGGGGATCCGGGACAGGGCTATGGCTACACCTTC. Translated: CASSLGDPGQGYGYTF.

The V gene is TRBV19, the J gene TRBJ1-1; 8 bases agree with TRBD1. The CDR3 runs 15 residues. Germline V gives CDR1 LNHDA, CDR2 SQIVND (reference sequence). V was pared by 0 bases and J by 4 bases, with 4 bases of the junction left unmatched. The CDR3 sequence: CASSIESTGGTEAFF. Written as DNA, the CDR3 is TGTGCCAGTAGTATAGAAAGTACAGGGGGCACTGAAGCTTTCTTT.

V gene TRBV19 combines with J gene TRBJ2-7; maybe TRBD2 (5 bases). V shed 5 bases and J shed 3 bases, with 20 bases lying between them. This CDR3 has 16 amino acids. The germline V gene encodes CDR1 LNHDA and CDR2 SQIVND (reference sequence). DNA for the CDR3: TGTGCCAGTAGTGCCTCCCCTAGCACTCCGGTCTACGAGCAGTACTTC. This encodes CASSASPSTPVYEQYF.

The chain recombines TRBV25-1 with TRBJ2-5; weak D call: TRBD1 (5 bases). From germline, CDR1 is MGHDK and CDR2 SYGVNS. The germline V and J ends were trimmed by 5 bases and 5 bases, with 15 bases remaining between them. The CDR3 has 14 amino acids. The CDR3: CASSPPGLGETQYF. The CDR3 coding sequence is TGTGCCAGCAGTCCCCCAGGGCTGGGGGAGACCCAGTACTTC.